These 24 T cell receptor beta chains were sequenced from one sample in a study of blood T cell repertoires in COVID-19. Using immunoSEQ multiplex PCR, the repertoire was profiled, and TCRdb retains in-frame clones only, with some absent. The repertoire consists of fewer than 60,000 clones, with roughly 88% occurring once and the leading ten covering about 9.4%. Sequenced sample: peripheral blood. Receptors originate from a man in his thirties or forties with COVID-19, enrolled during active disease.

CDR3 sequence: CASSYYGMVLSEQYF. CDR3 sequence (DNA): TGTGCCAGCAGTTACTACGGGATGGTCTTGAGCGAGCAGTACTTC. V gene TRBV6-2 or TRBV6-3 combines with J gene TRBJ2-7; the D gene is possibly TRBD2 (5 bases). Germline CDR1 is MNHEY and CDR2 is SVGEGT. This CDR3 spans 15 amino acids. Trimming left V 1 base short and J 6 bases short, with 16 bases between.

J is TRBJ1-1 and V is TRBV6-5; D is ambiguous. Germline V gene lookup returns CDR1 MNHEY and CDR2 SVGAGI. V was shortened by 0 bases and J by 8 bases, with 13 bases between the two germline ends. The CDR3 loop spans 14 amino acids. DNA for the CDR3: TGTGCCAGCAGTTACTCCCGGGGTCTCGGCGAAGCTTTCTTT. This codes for CASSYSRGLGEAFF.

This chain connects TRBV5-5 to TRBJ1-4; a possible D gene is TRBD1 (6 bases). Germline CDR1 and CDR2: SGHKS and YYEKEE (reference sequence). The length of the CDR3 is 17 residues. Trimming removed 6 bases from V and 5 bases from J, with 23 bases in between. The CDR3 spells CASTSRTALLSNEKLFF. The CDR3 DNA is TGTGCCAGCACGTCCCGGACAGCGCTCCTTTCGAATGAAAAACTGTTTTTT.

This chain joins TRBV2 and TRBJ1-6; D may be TRBD1 (6 bases). The CDR3 covers 16 residues. Germline CDR1 SNHLY, CDR2 FYNNEI. V was pared by 3 bases and J by 10 bases, with 19 bases between. CDR3 bases: TGTGCCAGCAGTGACAGGGGCGCCAACATAGACTCACCCCTCCACTTT. Translating gives CASSDRGANIDSPLHF.

This clone appeared a few times. The chain couples TRBV2 to TRBJ1-4; the match to TRBD1 covers 7 bases. The CDR3 consists of 14 residues. The J segment lost 10 bases and the V segment lost 6 bases, leaving 11 bases of the junction unmatched. Per the germline V gene, CDR1 is SNHLY and CDR2 is FYNNEI. CDR3: CASRTLGQYRKLFF. DNA for the CDR3: TGTGCCAGCAGGACCCTGGGACAGTATAGAAAACTGTTTTTT.

This clone was detected once. V and J are TRBV6-5 and TRBJ2-7, with 7 bases matching TRBD2. The CDR3 runs 16 residues. Trimming took 0 bases from V and 6 from J; bases not matched to a gene: 11. In germline, CDR1 is MNHEY, CDR2 SVGAGI. The CDR3 here is CASSYSVSRGSGEQYF. CDR3 coding DNA: TGTGCCAGCAGTTACTCGGTTAGTCGCGGGAGTGGCGAGCAGTACTTC.

J is TRBJ2-3 and V is TRBV5-5, with D possibly matching TRBD1 (6 bases). V was pared by 6 bases and J by 3 bases, with 20 bases between. The CDR3 sequence is 16 residues long. CDR1 is SGHKS and CDR2 is YYEKEE in the germline V gene (reference sequence). The CDR3 reads CASNPIHGQRTDTQYF. The CDR3 DNA reads as TGTGCCAGCAACCCCATCCACGGACAGAGGACAGATACGCAGTATTTT.

The chain has TRBV28 and TRBJ1-5; D uncertain. The V and J ends lost 6 bases and 2 bases respectively, with 14 bases between them. Germline-derived CDR1 and CDR2 are MDHEN and SYDVKM. This CDR3 contains 15 residues. This chain's CDR3 is CASSPTLGGNQPQHF. The CDR3 region has the DNA TGTGCCAGCAGCCCAACATTGGGCGGCAATCAGCCCCAGCATTTT.

This clone appeared a few times. The chain recombines TRBV27 with TRBJ2-7, with 10 nucleotides matching TRBD1. CDR3 size: 14 residues. Germline CDR1 reads MNHEY; CDR2 reads SMNVEV (reference sequence). The junction had 1 base not matched to a gene; V was cut back by 2 bases and J by 3 bases. CDR3 protein: CASSLRDRGYEQYF. The CDR3, as DNA: TGTGCCAGCAGTTTAAGGGACAGGGGCTACGAGCAGTACTTC.

The J gene is TRBJ1-2, the V gene TRBV11-2; D might be TRBD1 (6 bases). The CDR3 is 16 residues long. The germline V gene has CDR1 SGHAT and CDR2 FQNNGV. With 1 base removed from V and 3 bases from J, the gap between germline ends came to 15 bases. CDR3: CASSLGPMGADYGYTF. The CDR3 coding sequence is TGTGCCAGCAGCTTAGGGCCCATGGGGGCTGACTATGGCTACACCTTC.

This clone turned up a few times. The V gene is TRBV6-6, the J gene TRBJ1-1; D might be TRBD1 (6 bases). Germline V CDR1 and CDR2: MNHNY, SVGAGI (reference sequence). V dropped 1 base and J dropped 3 bases, with 9 bases sitting between them. The CDR3 has 14 amino acids. The CDR3, as DNA: TGTGCCAGCAGTTACTTACGGACAGACACTGAAGCTTTCTTT. Residues: CASSYLRTDTEAFF.

This rearrangement joins TRBV2 to TRBJ1-4; 7 nucleotides agree with TRBD1. The V and J ends lost 6 bases and 8 bases, in that order; junction bases with no gene match: 9. The V gene's germline CDR1 is SNHLY and CDR2 FYNNEI. The CDR3 spans 14 residues. CDR3 sequence (DNA): TGTGCCAGCAGGGAGGACAGGTTCGGGGAAAAACTGTTTTTT. It encodes CASREDRFGEKLFF.

This chain joins TRBV7-9 and TRBJ1-4, with TRBD1 matching 9 bases. Looked up from germline, CDR1 is SEHNR and CDR2 is FQNEAQ (reference sequence). Trimming removed 6 bases from V and 5 bases from J; junction bases left unmatched: 1. The CDR3 totals 13 residues. CDR3 protein: CASSGQGNEKLFF. The CDR3 bases are TGTGCCAGCAGTGGACAGGGGAATGAAAAACTGTTTTTT. Drawing the rest from reference TRBV7-9 and TRBJ1-4, the complete variable domain is DTGVSQNPRHKITKRGQNVTFRCDPISEHNRLYWYRQTLGQGPEFLTYFQNEAQLEKSRLLSDRFSAERPKGSFSTLEIQRTEQGDSAMYLCASSGQGNEKLFFGSGTQLSVL.

The V gene is TRBV11-3, the J gene TRBJ2-1; 7 bases agree with TRBD2. In germline, CDR1 is SGHNT, CDR2 YENEEA. V shed 0 bases and J 7 bases; nucleotides not matched to a gene: 9. The CDR3 consists of 16 residues. The CDR3 sequence: CASSLDFRRGRNEQFF. The CDR3 coding sequence is TGTGCCAGCAGCTTAGATTTCAGGCGGGGGAGGAATGAGCAGTTCTTC. Full variable domain (rest looked up from reference TRBV11-3 and TRBJ2-1): EAGVVQSPRYKIIEKKQPVAFWCNPISGHNTLYWYLQNLGQGPELLIRYENEEAVDDSQLPKDRFSAERLKGVDSTLKIQPAELGDSAVYLCASSLDFRRGRNEQFFGPGTRLTVL.

The chain recombines TRBV14 with TRBJ2-7; maybe TRBD2 (5 bases). CDR3 length: 14 amino acids. Between the trimmed V and J ends, which lost 4 bases and 2 bases, there was a span of 12 bases. Germline V gene sequence: CDR1 SGHDN, CDR2 FVKESK. CDR3: CASSRDGRAYEQYF. The CDR3 coding sequence is TGTGCCAGCAGCCGAGACGGGCGGGCCTACGAGCAGTACTTC.

The gene calls are TRBV30 and TRBJ1-3, with 9 positions matching TRBD1. Unmatched junction bases numbered 4, after V lost 5 bases and J lost 2 bases. The germline CDR1 and CDR2 sequences are GTSNPN and SVGIG (reference sequence). The CDR3 is 14 residues long. DNA for the CDR3: TGTGCCTGGCTAGGACAGGGGACTGGAAACACCATATATTTT. This codes for CAWLGQGTGNTIYF. Together with reference TRBV30 and TRBJ1-3, the CDR3 gives the full variable domain: SQTIHQWPATLVQPVGSPLSLECTVEGTSNPNLYWYRQAAGRGLQLLFYSVGIGQISSEVPQNLSASRPQDRQFILSSKKLLLSDSGFYLCAWLGQGTGNTIYFGEGSWLTVV.

A note on this clone: Other nucleotide sequences from this sample produce the same CDR3. The chain combines TRBV7-2 with TRBJ1-1; D perhaps matches TRBD1 (6 bases). The CDR3 length is 13 residues. V gave up 4 bases and J gave up 1 base, with 7 bases separating them. Germline assignment: CDR1 SGHTA and CDR2 FQGNSA. The CDR3 DNA follows: TGTGCCAGCAGCTCACAGGGGAACACTGAAGCTTTCTTT. It is translated as CASSSQGNTEAFF.

The chain is built from TRBV7-3 and TRBJ2-1; 8 nucleotides agree with TRBD1. CDR1 is SGHTA and CDR2 is FQGTGA in the germline V gene. V dropped 5 bases and J dropped 5; count of bases not matched to a gene: 5. The CDR3 consists of 14 residues. CDR3 residues: CASSRDRGHNEQFF. In DNA, the CDR3 is TGTGCCAGCAGCCGAGACAGGGGTCACAATGAGCAGTTCTTC.

The rearrangement links TRBV7-2 to TRBJ2-7; a weak D match, TRBD1 (5 bases). Germline CDR1 SGHTA, CDR2 FQGNSA. Between the trimmed V and J ends, which lost 0 bases and 3 bases, there was a span of 15 bases. This CDR3 region has 16 residues. This CDR3 is CASSLAADKGLYEQYF. The DNA of the CDR3 is TGTGCCAGCAGCTTAGCGGCGGACAAAGGCCTCTACGAGCAGTACTTC.

A single count supports this clone. The chain has TRBV10-1 and TRBJ1-2; maybe TRBD1 (5 bases). This CDR3 contains 15 residues. Between the trimmed V and J ends, which lost 3 bases and 4 bases, there was a span of 15 bases. The germline CDR1 and CDR2 sequences are WNHNN and SYGVQD (reference sequence). This CDR3 reads CASSDVYQGGYGYTF. CDR3 sequence (DNA): TGCGCCAGCAGTGATGTCTACCAGGGCGGCTATGGCTACACCTTC.

The chain uses TRBV30 and TRBJ1-2, with D possibly TRBD1 on 6 matching bases. Trimming shortened V by 1 base and J by 7 bases, and 13 bases separated the two germline ends. Germline V CDR1 and CDR2: GTSNPN, SVGIG (reference sequence). The CDR3 sequence is 13 residues long. CDR3 loop: CAWSATGLSGYTF. As DNA, the CDR3 is TGTGCCTGGAGTGCCACAGGGCTTAGTGGCTACACCTTC.

This clone was counted only a few times. This rearrangement joins TRBV28 to TRBJ1-1, with 7 bases matching TRBD1. The germline V gene encodes CDR1 MDHEN and CDR2 SYDVKM. V dropped 5 bases and J dropped 0; count of bases not matched to a gene: 12. This CDR3 has 17 residues. The CDR3 loop reads CASSHLVQGPMNTEAFF. In nucleotides, the CDR3 is TGTGCCAGCAGTCACCTAGTACAGGGGCCTATGAACACTGAAGCTTTCTTT.

This clone came up many times. The V gene is TRBV6-4, the J gene TRBJ2-1; TRBD1 matches at 11 bases. Trimming at V came to 4 bases and at J to 3 bases, leaving 2 bases not matched to a gene. The CDR3 loop spans 15 amino acids. The germline CDR1 and CDR2 sequences are MRHNA and SNTAGT. The CDR3 coding sequence is TGTGCCAGCAGTGTGGGGACAGGGGGCTACAATGAGCAGTTCTTC. Its translation is CASSVGTGGYNEQFF.

This sequence joins TRBV3-1 (or the pseudogene TRBV3-2) and TRBJ2-7; possibly TRBD2 for D (5 bases). The CDR3 has 12 amino acids. The V end was cut by 1 base, the J end by 4 bases, with 5 bases between. Germline-derived CDR1 and CDR2 are LGHDT and YNNKEL (reference sequence). The CDR3 nucleotides read TGTGCCAGCAGCCAAGGAGGGTACGAGCAGTACTTC. It is translated as CASSQGGYEQYF.